Below, 16 T cell receptor beta chains from the same sample are listed, as sequenced in a study of T-cell memory formation after mild COVID-19. TCRdb fed the 5' RACE reads into MiXCR, producing one record per CDR3 protein. The sample has roughly 100,000 distinct CDR3 sequences, 15% to 20% seen once. What was sequenced was PBMCs or a T cell subset sorted from them (not recorded which). Receptors were obtained from an adult woman who had mild COVID-19 (a few samples of this study predate the infection). Cell type and time point are not known.

This clonotype was counted a few times. The V and J genes are TRBV6-5 and TRBJ2-5, with a possible D match to TRBD1 (6 bases). Trimming stripped 1 base from V and 4 bases from J, with 13 bases between. Germline V gene data show CDR1 as MNHEY and CDR2 as SVGAGI. The CDR3 runs 15 residues. DNA of the CDR3: TGTGCCAGCAGTTACTTTACAGGGAGTGGAGAGACCCAGTACTTC. This translates into CASSYFTGSGETQYF.

The chain uses TRBV13 and TRBJ2-7; D perhaps matches TRBD2 (6 bases). This CDR3 has 14 residues. Germline V CDR1 and CDR2: PRHDT, FYEKMQ (reference sequence). V was clipped by 4 bases and J by 7 bases, with 17 bases between them. CDR3 amino acids: CASSSSGELEEQYF. CDR3 bases: TGTGCCAGCAGCTCCTCGGGAGAGCTAGAGGAGCAGTACTTC.

The J gene is TRBJ2-7, the V gene TRBV3-1; 8 nucleotides agree with TRBD1. After removal of 0 bases from V and 6 bases from J, the junction contained 4 bases not matched to a gene. CDR1 is LGHDT, CDR2 YNNKEL, per germline (reference sequence). There are 14 residues in the CDR3. CDR3 sequence reads: CASSQEFQGAEQYF. The CDR3 DNA sequence: TGTGCCAGCAGCCAAGAATTCCAGGGGGCCGAGCAGTACTTC.

V is TRBV15 and J is TRBJ1-1, with D tentatively TRBD1 (6 bases). Germline assignment: CDR1 LNHNV and CDR2 YYDKDF (reference sequence). The CDR3 has 18 residues. The V end lost 4 bases, the J end lost 1 base, and 22 bases lay between the germline ends. The CDR3 loop reads CATSTRGQSSGRNTEAFF. The CDR3 bases are TGTGCCACCAGCACTCGCGGACAGTCCTCCGGGCGGAACACTGAAGCTTTCTTT.

J is TRBJ2-1 and V is TRBV4-2; D possibly corresponds to TRBD2 (6 bases). V lost 0 bases, J lost 3 bases, and 12 bases lay in between. The CDR3 contains 16 residues. Germline lookup yields CDR1 LGHNA and CDR2 YNFKEQ. In DNA form, the CDR3 reads TGTGCCAGCAGCCAAGATGATGGGGGAGGCTACAATGAGCAGTTCTTC. It is translated as CASSQDDGGGYNEQFF.

J is TRBJ2-1 and V is TRBV27; D not resolved. V was cut by 2 bases and J by 6 bases, with 5 bases left in between. CDR3 size: 12 residues. Germline V gives CDR1 MNHEY, CDR2 SMNVEV (reference sequence). CDR3 residues: CASSLRSNEQFF. The CDR3 coding sequence is TGTGCCAGCAGTTTAAGGAGCAATGAGCAGTTCTTC.

This clonotype was counted between two and nine times. The chain couples TRBV4-3 to TRBJ2-1; maybe TRBD2 (6 bases). CDR1 is LGHNA and CDR2 is YSLEER in the germline V gene. The CDR3 contains 16 residues. V shed 0 bases and J shed 3 bases, with 12 bases lying between them. The CDR3 spells CASSQDGPSVYNEQFF. The CDR3 DNA sequence: TGCGCCAGCAGCCAAGATGGGCCTAGCGTCTACAATGAGCAGTTCTTC.

This chain joins TRBV30 and TRBJ1-1; D remains unclear. The CDR3 extends over 12 amino acids. Germline assignment: CDR1 GTSNPN and CDR2 SVGIG (reference sequence). Trimming removed 4 bases from V and 4 bases from J, with 10 bases in between. The CDR3: CAWNLHSTEAFF. As DNA, the CDR3 is TGTGCCTGGAACCTCCACAGCACTGAAGCTTTCTTT.

In its sample, this clonotype was seen a few times. This chain connects TRBV29-1 to TRBJ1-1, with D unresolved. Germline V gene data show CDR1 as SQVTM and CDR2 as ANQGSEA. The CDR3 is 11 amino acids. Trimming took 6 bases from V and 1 from J, leaving 6 bases between them. The CDR3 reads CSVHQNTEAFF. The CDR3 nucleotides are TGCAGCGTCCACCAGAACACTGAAGCTTTCTTT.

A few counts support this clonotype. The CDR3 DNA follows: TGTGCCAGCAGTAAATTCCGGTCTATCACGTCGAGTACGCAGTATTTT. This encodes CASSKFRSITSSTQYF. The V call is TRBV11-2, the J call TRBJ2-3; D is unresolved. Germline assignment: CDR1 SGHAT and CDR2 FQNNGV. Trimming stripped 6 bases from V and 8 bases from J, with 24 bases between. The CDR3 is 16 residues long. The full variable domain, completed using reference TRBV11-2 and TRBJ2-3, is EAGVAQSPRYKIIEKRQSVAFWCNPISGHATLYWYQQILGQGPKLLIQFQNNGVVDDSQLPKDRFSAERLKGVDSTLKIQPAKLEDSAVYLCASSKFRSITSSTQYFGPGTRLTVL.

The sample holds a few counts of this clonotype. The CDR3 reads CASSLEGGQGPQHF. CDR3 bases: TGTGCCAGCAGCTTAGAAGGGGGGCAGGGGCCCCAGCATTTT. J is TRBJ1-5 and V is TRBV7-3, with D perhaps TRBD1 (6 bases). The germline gives CDR1 SGHTA, CDR2 FQGTGA. This CDR3 is built from 14 residues. V lost 2 bases to trimming and J lost 9 bases, with 14 bases between them.

This sequence joins TRBV7-8 and TRBJ1-5; D might be TRBD1 (6 bases). From germline, CDR1 is SGHVS and CDR2 FQNEAQ. The V and J ends lost 5 bases and 0 bases respectively, with 20 bases between them. The CDR3 has 18 amino acids. The CDR3 protein is CASSSRQVTPYSNQPQHF. The CDR3 DNA reads as TGTGCCAGCAGCAGCCGACAGGTGACCCCTTATAGCAATCAGCCCCAGCATTTT.

This clonotype was observed a few times. The chain couples TRBV12-3 or TRBV12-4 to TRBJ2-5; D gene uncertain. The V and J ends lost 8 bases and 2 bases respectively, with 15 bases between them. The CDR3 is 14 amino acids. The CDR3 region has the DNA TGTGCCAGCCGATCCACTTCCAAACAAGAGACCCAGTACTTC. Its protein product is CASRSTSKQETQYF.

The rearrangement uses TRBV11-2 and TRBJ2-1; 8 bases are shared with TRBD2. J lost 1 base, V lost 3 bases, and 5 bases had no gene match. From germline, CDR1 is SGHAT and CDR2 FQNNGV. CDR3 length equals 16 residues. The CDR3 region is CASSFEGLGSYNEQFF. Here the CDR3 DNA reads TGTGCCAGCAGCTTTGAGGGACTAGGTTCCTACAATGAGCAGTTCTTC.

This clonotype was counted between two and nine times. The rearrangement uses TRBV6-5 and TRBJ2-1; TRBD2 might be the D (6 bases). Germline V gene lookup returns CDR1 MNHEY and CDR2 SVGAGI. CDR3 size: 16 residues. The V gene lost 9 bases and the J gene lost 4 bases, with 22 bases spanning the gap. The CDR3 DNA reads as TGTGCCAGTTCGTCGGGACTCCCGTTTCCTTACAATGAGCAGTTCTTC. Translation gives CASSSGLPFPYNEQFF.

This clonotype has more than one count but fewer than ten. The V and J genes are TRBV7-6 and TRBJ2-1; D remains unclear. V gave up 2 bases and J gave up 7 bases, with 9 bases separating them. The CDR3 is 13 residues long. Germline V gene lookup returns CDR1 SGHVS and CDR2 FNYEAQ. Here the CDR3 reads CASSLPGFNEQFF. Here the CDR3 DNA reads TGTGCCAGCAGCTTACCCGGATTTAATGAGCAGTTCTTC.